Listed here are 25 T cell receptor beta chains from one sample, sequenced in a study of T cells in tumors and immune-related adverse events. Produced via immunoSEQ multiplex PCR; TCRdb's table is partial and in-frame only. Of roughly 5,100 clones in the sample, 65% were seen once. The starting material was gut tissue, obtained from a patient treated with anti-PD-1 therapy. These receptor sequences come from a female donor with metastatic renal cell carcinoma.

The gene calls are TRBV4-1 and TRBJ1-2; tentative D call: TRBD1 (6 bases). This CDR3 region has 17 residues. In germline, CDR1 is MGHRA, CDR2 YSYEKL. Trimming took off 0 bases at V and 5 bases at J, with 19 bases between the two ends. The DNA for the CDR3 is TGCGCCAGCAGCCAAGAAAATTGGGGCGACAGGCAATATGGCTACACCTTC. It translates to CASSQENWGDRQYGYTF.

Within the sample, this clone is medium-sized. V is TRBV28 and J is TRBJ1-4; D is undetermined. The V end lost 10 bases, the J end lost 13 bases, and 13 bases lay between the germline ends. Per the germline V gene, CDR1 is MDHEN and CDR2 is SYDVKM. This CDR3 region has 10 residues. CDR3 coding DNA: TGTGCCACCAGAACCAGGAGACTGTTTTTT. Translating gives CATRTRRLFF.

The chain uses TRBV10-2 and TRBJ1-2; D ambiguous. Per the germline V gene, CDR1 is WSHSY and CDR2 is SAAADI. Trimming pared 2 bases from V and 0 bases from J, leaving 7 bases between. The CDR3 has 14 amino acids. CDR3 coding DNA: TGCGCCAGCAGTGAGACGGGGTCTAACTATGGCTACACCTTC. Protein product: CASSETGSNYGYTF.

This chain uses TRBV2 with TRBJ2-3, with TRBD1 matching 8 bases. CDR3 length equals 16 residues. With 1 base clipped from V and 3 bases from J, the junction kept 6 bases outside the gene matches. The germline V gene encodes CDR1 SNHLY and CDR2 FYNNEI. The CDR3 DNA reads TGTGCCAGCAGTGAAGGCAGGGGGCTTGGGACAGATACGCAGTATTTT. Its protein is CASSEGRGLGTDTQYF.

The V call is TRBV5-6, the J call TRBJ2-2; D gene unclear. Germline CDR1 and CDR2: SGHDT and YYEEEE. CDR3 length: 13 amino acids. Trimming shortened V by 0 bases and J by 7 bases, and 7 bases separated the two germline ends. CDR3 amino acids: CASSLVMGGELFF. CDR3 DNA: TGTGCCAGCAGCTTGGTAATGGGCGGGGAGCTGTTTTTT.

The chain carries TRBV19 and TRBJ2-6, with a weak D call TRBD1 (6 bases). The germline V gene has CDR1 LNHDA and CDR2 SQIVND (reference sequence). The CDR3 is 18 amino acids. V dropped 6 bases and J dropped 1 base, with 19 bases sitting between them. The CDR3 bases are TGTGCCAGTAGCGAACAGGGTTGGGGAATTTCTGGGGCCAACGTCCTGACTTTC. It translates to CASSEQGWGISGANVLTF.

Note on this clone: The sample has other DNA sequences that encode this CDR3 too. The gene calls are TRBV27 and TRBJ2-3; unclear D gene. Trimming left V 2 bases short and J 2 bases short, with 5 bases between. The CDR3 spans 13 residues. From germline, CDR1 is MNHEY and CDR2 SMNVEV (reference sequence). The CDR3 DNA reads TGTGCCAGCAGTTTAGGTGACACAGATACGCAGTATTTT. Translating it yields CASSLGDTDTQYF.

The chain couples TRBV5-1 to TRBJ2-7, with 7 bases lining up with TRBD2. CDR1 is SGHRS and CDR2 is YFSETQ in the germline V gene. The trim removed 4 bases at V and 3 bases at J, leaving 4 bases unmatched. The CDR3 spans 13 residues. CDR3 nucleotides: TGCGCCAGCAGCGCCAGCGGGAACTACGAGCAGTACTTC. Its translation is CASSASGNYEQYF.

The V call is TRBV28, the J call TRBJ2-1; 10 bases agree with TRBD2. Germline CDR1 reads MDHEN; CDR2 reads SYDVKM. CDR3 size: 15 residues. V was pared by 5 bases and J by 6 bases, with 7 bases of the junction left unmatched. The CDR3 reads CASSPLAGLRNEQFF. The CDR3 nucleotides are TGTGCCAGCAGTCCACTAGCGGGACTTCGCAATGAGCAGTTCTTC.

On this clone: Other DNA sequences in this specimen translate into the identical CDR3. The chain employs TRBV27 and TRBJ1-1; D ambiguous. Germline values: CDR1 MNHEY, CDR2 SMNVEV (reference sequence). The CDR3 covers 13 residues. The germline V and J ends were trimmed by 3 bases and 1 base, with 6 bases remaining between them. For the CDR3, the DNA is TGTGCCAGCAGTTTCAGGCGGAACACTGAAGCTTTCTTT. Translating gives CASSFRRNTEAFF.

The chain is built from TRBV11-1 and TRBJ2-2, with TRBD1 identical over 7 bases. V lost 3 bases to trimming and J lost 2 bases; unmatched junction nucleotides: 3. The germline V gene has CDR1 SGHAT and CDR2 FQDESV (reference sequence). The CDR3 has 15 amino acids. Here the CDR3 reads CASSLGTANTGELFF. The CDR3 DNA is TGTGCCAGCAGCTTGGGGACAGCAAACACCGGGGAGCTGTTTTTT. The whole variable domain, filled in from reference TRBV11-1 and TRBJ2-2, reads EAEVAQSPRYKITEKSQAVAFWCDPISGHATLYWYRQILGQGPELLVQFQDESVVDDSQLPKDRFSAERLKGVDSTLKIQPAELGDSAMYLCASSLGTANTGELFFGEGSRLTVL.

The chain employs TRBV15 and TRBJ1-1, with 9 bases fitting TRBD1. Germline-derived CDR1 and CDR2 are LNHNV and YYDKDF (reference sequence). J gave up 5 bases and V 0 bases, and 7 bases lay outside the gene matches. The CDR3 is 16 residues long. The CDR3 bases are TGTGCCACCAGCAGAGATCTGGGGACAGGGTTGACTGAAGCTTTCTTT. This gives the protein CATSRDLGTGLTEAFF.

Here the CDR3 reads CASSESGLNSYEQYF. CDR3 coding DNA: TGCGCCAGCAGTGAGTCAGGACTGAACTCCTACGAGCAGTACTTC. The chain carries TRBV10-1 and TRBJ2-7, with D possibly TRBD2 on 5 matching bases. Per the germline V gene, CDR1 is WNHNN and CDR2 is SYGVQD (reference sequence). CDR3 length: 15 amino acids. V was clipped by 0 bases and J by 0 bases, with 9 bases between them.

The chain combines TRBV11-2 with TRBJ2-3, with D perhaps TRBD2 (5 bases). Germline CDR1 reads SGHAT; CDR2 reads FQNNGV. V lost 1 base, J lost 5 bases, and 19 bases lay in between. This CDR3 region has 17 residues. This CDR3 reads CASSLAPRGSGGDTQYF. The CDR3 nucleotides read TGTGCCAGCAGCTTAGCCCCTCGTGGGAGCGGTGGAGATACGCAGTATTTT.

A note on this clone: A much larger clonotype is one base distant, so this may be a read error. This sample also contains other DNA sequences that code for the same CDR3. The chain carries TRBV27 and TRBJ2-2, with D perhaps matching TRBD1 (6 bases). CDR1 is MNHEY, CDR2 SMNVEV, per germline (reference sequence). The V and J ends lost 5 bases and 0 bases respectively, with 13 bases between them. This CDR3 has 16 residues. The CDR3 protein is CASSTLGGANTGELFF. The CDR3 nucleotides are TGTGCCAGCAGTACCCTAGGGGGAGCGAACACCGGGGAGCTGTTTTTT.

This rearrangement joins TRBV30 to TRBJ1-1; unclear D gene. V lost 4 bases, J lost 6 bases, and 15 bases lay in between. In germline, CDR1 is GTSNPN, CDR2 SVGIG (reference sequence). The CDR3 covers 13 residues. The CDR3 region is CAWNPLEGSEAFF. In DNA, the CDR3 is TGTGCCTGGAACCCCCTTGAGGGTTCTGAAGCTTTCTTT. Looking up the rest from reference TRBV30 and TRBJ1-1 gives the full variable domain: SQTIHQWPATLVQPVGSPLSLECTVEGTSNPNLYWYRQAAGRGLQLLFYSVGIGQISSEVPQNLSASRPQDRQFILSSKKLLLSDSGFYLCAWNPLEGSEAFFGQGTRLTVV.

This clone has just one count. This chain joins TRBV10-1 and TRBJ2-5; perhaps TRBD1 as D (6 bases). Deletions cut 0 bases from V and 3 bases from J, with 11 bases between. Germline assignment: CDR1 WNHNN and CDR2 SYGVQD (reference sequence). CDR3 size: 15 residues. The CDR3: CASSESRAGEETQYF. The DNA for the CDR3 is TGCGCCAGCAGTGAGTCGAGGGCAGGGGAAGAGACCCAGTACTTC.

V is TRBV7-2 and J is TRBJ2-2, with D possibly TRBD2 on 5 matching bases. Per germline, CDR1 SGHTA and CDR2 FQGNSA. The CDR3 loop spans 13 amino acids. Trimming took 3 bases from V and 6 from J, leaving 8 bases between them. The CDR3 DNA is TGTGCCAGCAGCTTTGAGCGGCCCGGGGAGCTGTTTTTT. The encoded protein is CASSFERPGELFF.

This chain joins TRBV28 and TRBJ2-7; maybe TRBD2 (6 bases). There are 14 residues in the CDR3. CDR1 is MDHEN and CDR2 is SYDVKM in the germline V gene. Trimming shortened V by 5 bases and J by 2 bases, and 13 bases separated the two germline ends. The CDR3 nucleotides read TGTGCCAGCAGTCCCGGGACTCGTACCTACGAGCAGTACTTC. This translates into CASSPGTRTYEQYF.

In this sample, this clone is medium-sized. The chain is built from TRBV19 and TRBJ2-7, with D possibly being TRBD1 (6 bases). Trimming removed 6 bases at V and 0 bases at J, with 9 bases between. This CDR3 is 13 amino acids long. Germline V gene data show CDR1 as LNHDA and CDR2 as SQIVND (reference sequence). The CDR3 DNA sequence: TGTGCCAGTAGCGGACAGTCCTCCTACGAGCAGTACTTC. Its translation: CASSGQSSYEQYF.

The chain is built from TRBV7-8 and TRBJ2-5, with a possible D match to TRBD2 (5 bases). The CDR3 has 17 residues. Germline V CDR1 and CDR2: SGHVS, FQNEAQ. Trimming stripped 2 bases from V and 4 bases from J, with 20 bases between. As DNA, the CDR3 is TGTGCCAGCAGCTTATCGGTGGTAAGGGAGAGTGGAGAGACCCAGTACTTC. It specifies CASSLSVVRESGETQYF.

The chain has TRBV4-3 and TRBJ1-2; TRBD1 matches at 8 bases. The J segment lost 8 bases and the V segment lost 0 bases, leaving 8 bases of the junction unmatched. Germline V gene lookup returns CDR1 LGHNA and CDR2 YSLEER. The CDR3 length is 15 residues. The CDR3 region has the DNA TGCGCCAGCAGCCAAGATCAGCAGGGGGCGAGCGGCTACACCTTC. Translating gives CASSQDQQGASGYTF.

The chain combines TRBV28 with TRBJ2-7; 11 bases fit TRBD2. The CDR3 contains 16 residues. Germline V gene data show CDR1 as MDHEN and CDR2 as SYDVKM. Trimming at V came to 11 bases and at J to 9 bases, leaving 21 bases not matched to a gene. CDR3 sequence (DNA): TGTGCCGTAGTTGCCGGTGGCACTAGCGGGAGTATAGCGCAGTACTTC. This encodes CAVVAGGTSGSIAQYF.

This clone was recorded a few times. V is TRBV7-9 and J is TRBJ2-3; TRBD2 aligns across 11 bases. The CDR3 runs to 17 residues. CDR1 SEHNR and CDR2 FQNEAQ come from the germline V gene (reference sequence). With V trimmed by 5 bases and J by 0 bases, 7 bases remained unmatched. The CDR3 nucleotides read TGTGCCAGCAGCCGGGGACTAGCGGAGTCTAGCACAGATACGCAGTATTTT. This encodes CASSRGLAESSTDTQYF.

In this sample, this clone turned up a few times. V and J are TRBV28 and TRBJ1-5; 10 nucleotides line up with TRBD1. CDR3 length: 14 residues. Germline V gene data show CDR1 as MDHEN and CDR2 as SYDVKM. With V trimmed by 8 bases and J by 9 bases, 10 bases remained unmatched. This CDR3 reads CASPPGQGPVPQHF. CDR3 nucleotide sequence: TGTGCCAGCCCTCCGGGACAGGGGCCTGTGCCCCAGCATTTT.